These 14 T cell receptor beta chains originate from one sample sequenced in a study of cytomegalovirus exposure and HLA in healthy donors. The PCR was carried out with 60 Vbeta primers and 13 Jbeta primers. The repertoire was sequenced with immunoSEQ multiplex PCR; TCRdb's copy has only in-frame clones and lacks some. This repertoire shows approximately 150,000 clones, approximately 72% found once; its top ten account for roughly 2%. Material for sequencing was PBMCs. These receptors all stem from a middle-aged man in good health and CMV-seronegative.

This clone came up a few times. V and J are TRBV29-1 and TRBJ1-4, with D possibly matching TRBD1 (6 bases). V was pared by 7 bases and J by 0 bases, with 6 bases between. Germline V gene data show CDR1 as SQVTM and CDR2 as ANQGSEA. The CDR3 contains 12 residues. The CDR3 reads CSGQATNEKLFF. The CDR3 DNA reads TGCAGCGGACAGGCAACTAATGAAAAACTGTTTTTT.

The gene calls are TRBV5-1 and TRBJ1-2; tentative D call: TRBD1 (5 bases). V gave up 5 bases and J gave up 2 bases, with 10 bases separating them. Germline assignment: CDR1 SGHRS and CDR2 YFSETQ. The CDR3 runs to 13 residues. CDR3 sequence reads: CASRMDINYGYTF. In DNA form, the CDR3 reads TGCGCCAGCAGAATGGACATCAACTATGGCTACACCTTC.

In this sample, this clone turned up a few times. V gene TRBV29-1 combines with J gene TRBJ2-4; D perhaps matches TRBD2 (6 bases). Germline CDR1 SQVTM, CDR2 ANQGSEA. The CDR3 runs 13 residues. As DNA, the CDR3 is TGCAGTGGGAGCCGGGACTTTGGAAACATTCAGTACTTC. The encoded protein is CSGSRDFGNIQYF.

This clone was counted a single time. The V gene is TRBV29-1, the J gene TRBJ2-7; TRBD2 matches 9 bases. Germline V CDR1 and CDR2: SQVTM, ANQGSEA. Unmatched junction bases numbered 8, after V lost 6 bases and J lost 2 bases. The CDR3 sequence is 14 residues long. In DNA, the CDR3 is TGCAGCGTCAACGCGGGGGGGTACACCTACGAGCAGTACTTC. Translating it yields CSVNAGGYTYEQYF.

The J gene is TRBJ2-7, the V gene TRBV28; weak D call: TRBD1 (5 bases). The CDR3 spans 16 residues. V lost 1 base to trimming and J lost 3 bases, with 16 bases between them. CDR1 and CDR2 from the germline V gene are MDHEN and SYDVKM. CDR3 residues: CASSLSLVRQIYEQYF. The CDR3 DNA reads as TGTGCCAGCAGTTTATCTTTGGTTAGACAGATCTACGAGCAGTACTTC. The complete variable domain, with remaining parts taken from reference TRBV28 and TRBJ2-7, reads DVKVTQSSRYLVKRTGEKVFLECVQDMDHENMFWYRQDPGLGLRLIYFSYDVKMKEKGDIPEGYSVSREKKERFSLILESASTNQTSMYLCASSLSLVRQIYEQYFGPGTRLTVT.

The V call is TRBV6-1, the J call TRBJ1-5; D perhaps matches TRBD1 (6 bases). There are 18 residues in the CDR3. Trimming left V 2 bases short and J 3 bases short, with 20 bases between. Germline V gene sequence: CDR1 MNHNS, CDR2 SASEGT. The CDR3 DNA reads TGTGCCAGCAGTGAAAGGGATGTAGGGGGTTGGGCCAATCAGCCCCAGCATTTT. Translated: CASSERDVGGWANQPQHF.

The rearrangement links TRBV2 to TRBJ2-7; unclear D gene. V was clipped by 5 bases and J by 6 bases, with 8 bases between them. CDR1 SNHLY and CDR2 FYNNEI come from the germline V gene. This CDR3 has 11 residues. In DNA form, the CDR3 reads TGTGCCAGCAGTCGTTTTCCCGAGCAGTACTTC. Translation gives CASSRFPEQYF.

The chain employs TRBV5-1 and TRBJ2-7, with 11 bases aligning to TRBD2. CDR1 is SGHRS and CDR2 is YFSETQ in the germline V gene. With 5 bases clipped from V and 6 bases from J, the junction kept 10 bases outside the gene matches. This CDR3 is 15 amino acids long. The DNA of the CDR3 is TGCGCCAGCAGTTCCGTAACTAGCGGGAGTCGCGAGCAGTACTTC. This encodes CASSSVTSGSREQYF.

This chain connects TRBV28 to TRBJ2-1; TRBD1 might be the D (6 bases). This CDR3 spans 15 amino acids. The V end was cut by 5 bases, the J end by 1 base, with 12 bases between. Per the germline V gene, CDR1 is MDHEN and CDR2 is SYDVKM. CDR3 nucleotides: TGTGCCAGCAGTCCGCAGGGGAGTTCCTACAATGAGCAGTTCTTC. Protein: CASSPQGSSYNEQFF.

The J gene is TRBJ1-5, the V gene TRBV6-1; no definite D call. With 6 bases removed from V and 5 bases from J, the gap between germline ends came to 14 bases. Looked up from germline, CDR1 is MNHNS and CDR2 is SASEGT. The CDR3 has 14 amino acids. DNA of the CDR3: TGTGCCAGCAGCTCGGGATTTAAGGATCAGCCCCAGCATTTT. Protein product: CASSSGFKDQPQHF.

J is TRBJ1-2 and V is TRBV5-1; D is ambiguous. Germline CDR1 is SGHRS and CDR2 is YFSETQ. The CDR3 totals 13 residues. V gave up 4 bases and J gave up 7 bases, with 14 bases separating them. The CDR3: CASSADLRGGYTF. In DNA form, the CDR3 reads TGCGCCAGCAGCGCGGACTTGCGGGGTGGCTACACCTTC.

This clone was seen a handful of times. The sample holds other DNA sequences that translate to the same CDR3. J is TRBJ1-1 and V is TRBV6-5; D not resolved. CDR1 and CDR2 (germline): MNHEY, SVGAGI. CDR3 length: 13 residues. V was pared by 2 bases and J by 1 base, with 5 bases between. The CDR3 is CASSYTENTEAFF. CDR3 bases: TGTGCCAGCAGTTACACAGAGAACACTGAAGCTTTCTTT.

The chain combines TRBV28 with TRBJ2-3; D possibly corresponds to TRBD2 (6 bases). V lost 5 bases and J lost 1, with 10 bases in between. Per germline, CDR1 MDHEN and CDR2 SYDVKM. CDR3 length equals 14 residues. CDR3 sequence (DNA): TGTGCCAGCAGTCTAGCGACGGGCACAGATACGCAGTATTTT. As protein: CASSLATGTDTQYF.

This clone was seen a handful of times. The chain employs TRBV10-3 and TRBJ1-6; tentative D call: TRBD1 (6 bases). Germline V gives CDR1 ENHRY, CDR2 SYGVKD. This CDR3 is 15 amino acids long. With 0 bases removed from V and 10 bases from J, the gap between germline ends came to 13 bases. The CDR3 loop is CAISESKGGGSPLHF. The CDR3 nucleotides read TGTGCCATCAGTGAGTCGAAAGGGGGGGGGTCACCCCTCCACTTT.